The clone carrying this T cell receptor beta chain occurred once. The CDR3 runs to 14 residues. J lost 5 bases, V lost 6 bases, and 4 bases had no gene match. Germline-derived CDR1 and CDR2 are SEHNR and FQNEAQ (reference sequence). The data originate from a study of identical twins. A universal primer site arose from template switching, and cDNA bore unique molecular identifiers. TCRdb redid the calling of the 5' RACE reads with MiXCR, one entry per CDR3 protein. The sample shows approximately 230,000 distinct CDR3 sequences, over 11% of them seen only once. The chain links TRBV7-9 to TRBJ1-4; 9 bases fit TRBD1. The TCR originated in a woman under 30 in good health. The specimen sequenced was memory (CD45RO+) T cells sorted from blood. CDR3 nucleotide sequence: TGTGCCAGCAGTGCCGGGACAGGGAATGAAAAACTGTTTTTT. It specifies CASSAGTGNEKLFF.